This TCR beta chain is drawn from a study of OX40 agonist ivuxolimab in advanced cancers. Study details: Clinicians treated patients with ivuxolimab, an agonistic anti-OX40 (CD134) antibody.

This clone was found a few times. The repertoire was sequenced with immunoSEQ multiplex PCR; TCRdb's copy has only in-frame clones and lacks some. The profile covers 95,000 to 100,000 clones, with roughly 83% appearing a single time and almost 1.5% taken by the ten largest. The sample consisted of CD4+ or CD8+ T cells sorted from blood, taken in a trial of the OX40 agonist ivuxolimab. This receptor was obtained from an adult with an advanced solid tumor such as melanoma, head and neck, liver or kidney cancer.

This CDR3 reads CAIGDNYEQYF. CDR3 DNA sequence: TGTGCCATCGGGGACAACTACGAGCAGTACTTC. This rearrangement joins TRBV13 to TRBJ2-7, with D maybe TRBD1 (6 bases). Looked up from germline, CDR1 is PRHDT and CDR2 is FYEKMQ (reference sequence). CDR3 length equals 11 residues. V gave up 10 bases and J gave up 3 bases, with 10 bases separating them.